The rows below give T cell receptor beta chains drawn from one sample of a study of post-analysis software for immune sequencing data. TCRdb reanalysed the PCR reads using MiXCR and keeps one entry per CDR3 protein. Of roughly 150,000 distinct CDR3 sequences in the sample, 30% to 45% were seen once. The sequencing used blood, collected after autologous hematopoietic stem cell transplantation. The receptors originated from a girl aged 10 to 17 with multiple sclerosis. Each CDR3 is given with its conserved first and last residue. D genes are given only for firm matches. Size is stated for part of the rows, as once, few or many counts, or as a class when the clone is expanded.

d_call,j_call,clone_size,v_call,cdr3_aa,cdr3_nt
-,TRBJ2-1,-,TRBV14,CASSQVGFGEQFF,TGTGCCAGCAGCCAAGTAGGGTTCGGTGAGCAGTTCTTC
-,TRBJ2-7,-,TRBV3-1,CASSQSPAGPMEQYF,TGTGCCAGCAGCCAATCTCCTGCGGGGCCGATGGAGCAGTACTTC
-,TRBJ2-7,-,TRBV4-2,CASSPIGGAYEQYF,TGTGCCAGCAGCCCGATAGGAGGGGCCTACGAGCAGTACTTC
TRBD2,TRBJ2-1,-,TRBV29-1,CSFFPGPGLAGDEQFF,TGCAGCTTCTTCCCGGGACCGGGACTAGCGGGAGATGAGCAGTTCTTC
-,TRBJ2-6,-,TRBV20-1,CSARRPGTGANVLTF,TGCAGTGCTAGACGGCCAGGGACTGGGGCCAACGTCCTGACTTTC
TRBD1,TRBJ2-7,-,TRBV20-1,CSAVQGYKQYF,TGCAGTGCGGTACAGGGGTACAAGCAGTACTTC
TRBD2,TRBJ2-3,-,TRBV6-6,CASRIAGGVADTQYF,TGTGCCAGCAGAATAGCGGGAGGAGTGGCAGATACGCAGTATTTT
-,TRBJ1-6,few,TRBV4-3,CASSQVLYSANSPLHF,TGCGCCAGCAGCCAAGTATTGTACAGCGCTAATTCACCCCTCCACTTT
-,TRBJ2-3,-,TRBV11-2,CASSLGRLTSTDTQYF,TGTGCCAGCAGCTTAGGGCGACTGACAAGCACAGATACGCAGTATTTT
-,TRBJ2-1,-,TRBV7-3,CASSPQRSSYNEQFF,TGTGCCAGCAGCCCCCAACGGAGCTCCTACAATGAGCAGTTCTTC
-,TRBJ1-4,few,TRBV9,CASSVDGTPGEKLFF,TGTGCCAGCAGCGTAGATGGGACTCCGGGCGAAAAACTGTTTTTT
-,TRBJ1-5,-,TRBV20-1,CSARDQGTSYQPQHF,TGCAGTGCTAGAGACCAAGGGACCAGCTATCAGCCCCAGCATTTT
TRBD2,TRBJ2-1,-,TRBV20-1,CSAVGLDLTNEQFF,TGCAGTGCCGTGGGACTAGATCTGACGAATGAGCAGTTCTTC
-,TRBJ2-1,-,TRBV30,CAWRRGGYNEQFF,TGTGCCTGGAGGCGAGGGGGCTACAATGAGCAGTTCTTC
TRBD1,TRBJ2-7,-,TRBV7-9,CASSGEGTGGYYEQYF,TGTGCCAGCAGTGGCGAAGGGACAGGGGGATACTACGAGCAGTACTTC
-,TRBJ2-6,few,TRBV27,CAIKTTGPSGANVLTF,TGTGCCATAAAGACGACAGGTCCCTCTGGGGCCAACGTCCTGACTTTC
-,TRBJ2-7,-,TRBV20-1,CSARDSPLDFSYEQYF,TGCAGTGCTAGAGATTCGCCCCTCGACTTCTCCTACGAGCAGTACTTC
-,TRBJ2-5,-,TRBV12-3/TRBV12-4,CASMDREGQETQYF,TGTGCCAGCATGGACAGGGAGGGCCAAGAGACCCAGTACTTC
-,TRBJ2-7,-,TRBV29-1,CSVTGRREQYF,TGCAGCGTTACAGGGAGACGTGAGCAGTACTTC
TRBD2,TRBJ2-7,few,TRBV20-1,CSARLAGRYEQYF,TGCAGTGCTAGGCTAGCGGGTCGCTACGAGCAGTACTTC
-,TRBJ1-4,few,TRBV20-1,CSAQTGTEAEKLFF,TGCAGTGCCCAGACCGGGACGGAGGCCGAAAAACTGTTTTTT
-,TRBJ1-4,-,TRBV20-1,CSAMLGGKNEKLFF,TGCAGTGCTATGTTGGGGGGGAAGAATGAAAAACTGTTTTTT
-,TRBJ1-6,few,TRBV27,CASSLEVRGRSPLHF,TGTGCCAGCAGTTTAGAGGTCCGGGGCCGCTCACCCCTCCACTTT
-,TRBJ1-2,-,TRBV10-3,CAISRDNNYGYTF,TGTGCCATCAGCCGGGACAACAACTATGGCTACACCTTC
-,TRBJ2-1,-,TRBV7-8,CATSDSYNEQFF,TGTGCCACCAGTGATTCCTACAATGAGCAGTTCTTC
-,TRBJ1-2,-,TRBV14,CASSQTSYGYTF,TGTGCCAGCAGCCAAACTTCCTATGGCTACACCTTC
-,TRBJ2-6,-,TRBV3-1,CASSQGSGSPGANVLTF,TGTGCCAGCAGCCAGGGATCAGGGAGCCCTGGGGCCAACGTCCTGACTTTC
-,TRBJ2-7,-,TRBV6-2/TRBV6-3,CASSYGQEVYEQYF,TGTGCCAGCAGTTACGGTCAGGAGGTCTACGAGCAGTACTTC
-,TRBJ1-5,few,TRBV29-1,CSVQWQQNQPQHF,TGCAGCGTCCAATGGCAGCAAAATCAGCCCCAGCATTTT
TRBD2,TRBJ2-1,-,TRBV7-9,CASKGGRVGYNEQFF,TGTGCCAGCAAGGGCGGGAGAGTCGGATACAATGAGCAGTTCTTC
TRBD2,TRBJ2-3,few,TRBV20-1,CSARGLAVTDTQYF,TGCAGTGCTAGAGGACTAGCGGTCACAGATACGCAGTATTTT
-,TRBJ2-4,-,TRBV20-1,CSARAPAGLLGAKNIQYF,TGCAGTGCTAGAGCCCCCGCGGGGCTCCTTGGAGCCAAAAACATTCAGTACTTC
TRBD1,TRBJ2-3,-,TRBV20-1,CSAPTGGLTTQYF,TGCAGTGCCCCGACAGGGGGATTGACTACGCAGTATTTT
-,TRBJ2-5,-,TRBV5-6,CASSLYERQETQYF,TGTGCCAGCAGCTTGTACGAGCGGCAAGAGACCCAGTACTTC
-,TRBJ2-7,-,TRBV5-6,CASSTGQLALYEQYF,TGTGCCAGCAGCACGGGGCAATTGGCCCTCTACGAGCAGTACTTC
-,TRBJ1-1,few,TRBV5-1,CASKETMNTEAFF,TGCGCATCGAAGGAGACGATGAACACTGAAGCTTTCTTT
TRBD1,TRBJ2-7,-,TRBV6-5,CASSQPPGQGADEQYF,TGTGCCAGCAGTCAACCCCCGGGACAGGGGGCCGACGAGCAGTACTTC
-,TRBJ1-2,-,TRBV20-1,CSARPSSLGGDYGYTF,TGCAGTGCTAGACCTTCTTCCTTAGGGGGGGACTATGGCTACACCTTC
TRBD2,TRBJ2-3,many,TRBV3-1,CASSQVAGGPQYF,TGTGCCAGCAGCCAAGTAGCGGGAGGGCCCCAGTATTTT
-,TRBJ2-3,-,TRBV6-6,CASQKHLTDTQYF,TGTGCCAGTCAGAAGCACCTTACAGATACGCAGTATTTT
TRBD1,TRBJ2-7,-,TRBV6-2/TRBV6-3,CASSYAGQGRHEQYF,TGTGCCAGCAGTTACGCCGGACAGGGGAGGCACGAGCAGTACTTC
TRBD1,TRBJ1-2,-,TRBV6-5,CASRRGRDYGYTF,TGTGCCAGCAGGAGGGGGCGCGACTATGGCTACACCTTC
-,TRBJ1-5,once,TRBV24-1,CATSDSGAQRAQHF,TGTGCCACCAGTGATTCAGGGGCCCAAAGAGCCCAGCATTTT
-,TRBJ2-5,many,TRBV6-1,CASSELPFLSQETQYF,TGTGCCAGCAGTGAATTGCCCTTCCTATCTCAAGAGACCCAGTACTTC
TRBD1,TRBJ2-5,-,TRBV20-1,CSAPSHQGARETQYF,TGCAGTGCCCCCAGCCACCAGGGGGCTCGGGAGACCCAGTACTTC